The 9 T cell receptor beta chains reported below all come from one sample, sequenced in a study of CXCR3-negative and CXCR3-positive naive CD8 T cells. Libraries were UMI-labeled 5' RACE TRB cDNA. TCRdb reanalyzed the 5' RACE reads and collapses them to one entry per CDR3 protein, without DNA. Its listing shows 43,000 or so distinct CDR3 sequences. The sequenced sample consisted of naive CXCR3- CD8+ T cells from blood. The subset: CD45RO-CCR7+CD27+CD95- naive CD8+ T cells lacking CXCR3 (TNR3-). The receptor source for this set is a human donor in good health. Some clones in this sample may be carry-over from other donors' samples.

This chain connects TRBV29-1 to TRBJ2-7; TCRdb proposes TRBD1, but this gene call is untestable without DNA. The V gene's germline CDR1 is SQVTM and CDR2 ANQGSEA. This CDR3 is built from 14 residues. The CDR3 sequence is CSVEAGFGSYEQYF.

J is TRBJ2-3 and V is TRBV29-1; TCRdb lists TRBD1, though no DNA is available to test this call. This CDR3 spans 13 amino acids. CDR1 SQVTM and CDR2 ANQGSEA come from the germline V gene. The chain's CDR3 is CSVVGRGTDTQYF.

The rearrangement joins TRBV28 to TRBJ2-1. Germline V CDR1 and CDR2: MDHEN, SYDVKM. CDR3 length: 14 amino acids. The CDR3 spells CASSPVIGNNEQFF.

The CDR3 sequence is CASSSKVEETQYF. The J gene is TRBJ2-5, the V gene TRBV6-1. The CDR3 is made up of 13 amino acids. The germline CDR1 and CDR2 sequences are MNHNS and SASEGT.

The chain links TRBV2 to TRBJ2-7; the D gene TCRdb calls, TRBD1, cannot be checked with no DNA. In germline, CDR1 is SNHLY, CDR2 FYNNEI. This CDR3 is 12 amino acids long. CDR3 sequence reads: CASIGGSYEQYF.

The rearrangement uses TRBV20-1 and TRBJ2-7; TCRdb's D call, TRBD1, is unchecked because there is no DNA. Germline values: CDR1 DFQATT, CDR2 SNEGSKA (reference sequence). This CDR3 is 23 amino acids long. This CDR3 reads CSARHTLGTGERVGNDWKYEQYF.

This sequence joins TRBV7-9 and TRBJ2-1; TCRdb names TRBD2, which stays unverified in the absence of DNA. CDR3 length: 15 residues. Germline loops: CDR1 SEHNR, CDR2 FQNEAQ (reference sequence). The CDR3 here is CASSPAGVGYNEQFF.

V gene TRBV10-3 combines with J gene TRBJ2-7. Looked up from germline, CDR1 is ENHRY and CDR2 is SYGVKD. The CDR3 runs to 14 residues. The CDR3 loop is CAIREAGVFNEQYF.

The chain carries TRBV28 and TRBJ2-1. Germline V lookup: CDR1 MDHEN, CDR2 SYDVKM. The CDR3 extends over 17 amino acids. This CDR3 reads CASSSRRLLSSYNEQFF.